These T cell receptor beta chains were read from a single sample in a study of T-cell reconstitution after alpha-beta-depleted transplantation in children. TCRdb analysed the PCR reads with MiXCR anew, one entry per CDR3 protein. The sample holds around 480,000 distinct CDR3 sequences, approximately 32% seen once. The sample was PBMCs from the stem cell graft donor, taken from the stem cell graft. The source is a human donor who donated a stem cell graft to a child with aplastic anemia. CDR3s include the opening cysteine and the closing phenylalanine or tryptophan. Fields, in order: J gene, clone size, D gene, V gene, CDR3 protein, CDR3 DNA. D genes are given only for firm matches. A clone size is listed for some rows: how often the clone was seen (once, few, many), or a class if it is expanded.

TRBJ2-7	few	TRBD1	TRBV29-1	CSVIYRGFLYEQYF	TGCAGCGTCATATACAGGGGTTTCCTCTACGAGCAGTACTTC
TRBJ2-7	few	TRBD1	TRBV7-8	CASSSPRTGLSYEQYF	TGTGCCAGCAGCTCCCCTCGGACAGGGCTTTCCTACGAGCAGTACTTC
TRBJ1-4	-	-	TRBV19	CASSIGQINEKLFF	TGTGCCAGTAGTATTGGACAGATTAATGAAAAACTGTTTTTT
TRBJ2-3	-	TRBD1	TRBV10-3	CAISGDRWGTDTQYF	TGTGCCATCAGCGGGGACAGGTGGGGCACAGATACGCAGTATTTT
TRBJ2-5	-	TRBD2	TRBV6-1	CAIQLAGSQETQYF	TGTGCCATACAACTAGCGGGATCCCAAGAGACCCAGTACTTC
TRBJ2-3	-	-	TRBV4-3	CASSHRPPGEGTDTQYF	TGCGCCAGCAGCCACCGCCCGCCGGGCGAGGGCACAGATACGCAGTATTTT
TRBJ2-1	few	-	TRBV27	CASSRTSGPYNEQFF	TGTGCCAGCAGCCGGACCAGCGGCCCCTACAATGAGCAGTTCTTC
TRBJ2-1	few	-	TRBV7-9	CASEGLGSSDEQFF	TGTGCCAGCGAAGGTCTGGGGAGTTCCGATGAGCAGTTCTTC
TRBJ1-4	few	TRBD1	TRBV5-1	CASSPQTGVDEKLFF	TGCGCCAGCAGCCCCCAGACAGGGGTGGATGAAAAACTGTTTTTT
TRBJ1-2	-	-	TRBV25-1	CASSDPPGGHTF	TGTGCCAGCAGTGACCCCCCGGGTGGCCACACCTTC
TRBJ2-7	-	TRBD1	TRBV20-1	CSARDKHGWTGSYEQYF	TGCAGTGCTAGAGATAAGCATGGTTGGACAGGGTCCTACGAGCAGTACTTC
TRBJ2-7	-	TRBD1	TRBV28	CASSSGTGLSYEQYF	TGTGCCAGCAGTTCCGGGACAGGGCTTTCCTACGAGCAGTACTTC
TRBJ1-5	-	-	TRBV19	CASSINGGNQPQHF	TGTGCCAGTAGTATTAACGGTGGCAATCAGCCCCAGCATTTT
TRBJ2-1	few	TRBD2	TRBV15	CATSWGLAGAEQFF	TGTGCCACCAGCTGGGGACTAGCGGGAGCTGAGCAGTTCTTC
TRBJ2-7	-	TRBD2	TRBV19	CASSTGLASYEQYF	TGTGCCAGTAGTACGGGACTAGCCTCCTACGAGCAGTACTTC